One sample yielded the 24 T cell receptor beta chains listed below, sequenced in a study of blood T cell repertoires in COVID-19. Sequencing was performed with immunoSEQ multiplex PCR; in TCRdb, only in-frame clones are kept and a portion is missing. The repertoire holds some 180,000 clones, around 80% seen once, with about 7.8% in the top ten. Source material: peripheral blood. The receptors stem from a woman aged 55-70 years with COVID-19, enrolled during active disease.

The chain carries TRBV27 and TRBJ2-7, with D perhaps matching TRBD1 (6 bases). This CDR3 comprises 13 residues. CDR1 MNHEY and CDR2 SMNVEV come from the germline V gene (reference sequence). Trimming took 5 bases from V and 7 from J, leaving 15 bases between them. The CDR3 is CASSPTGKGEQYV. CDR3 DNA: TGTGCCAGCAGTCCTACAGGGAAGGGGGAGCAGTACGTC.

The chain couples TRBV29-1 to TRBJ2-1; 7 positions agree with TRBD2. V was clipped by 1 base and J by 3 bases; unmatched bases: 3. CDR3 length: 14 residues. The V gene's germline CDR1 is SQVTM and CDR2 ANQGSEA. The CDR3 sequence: CSVEGEGFYNEQFF. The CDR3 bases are TGCAGCGTTGAAGGGGAGGGTTTCTACAATGAGCAGTTCTTC.

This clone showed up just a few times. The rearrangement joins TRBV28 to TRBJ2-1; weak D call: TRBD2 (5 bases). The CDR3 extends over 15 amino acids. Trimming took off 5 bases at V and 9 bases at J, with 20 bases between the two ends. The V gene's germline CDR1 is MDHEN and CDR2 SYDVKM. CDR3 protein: CASSPGSKANGEQFF. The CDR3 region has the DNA TGTGCCAGCAGTCCGGGATCTAAGGCAAACGGTGAGCAGTTCTTC.

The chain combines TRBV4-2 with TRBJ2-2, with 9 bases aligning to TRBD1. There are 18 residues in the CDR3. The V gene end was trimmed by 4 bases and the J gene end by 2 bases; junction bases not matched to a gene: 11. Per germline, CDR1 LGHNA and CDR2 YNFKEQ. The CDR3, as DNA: TGTGCCAGCAGCCGAGGAGGATCGGACAGGGGTAACACCGGGGAGCTGTTTTTT. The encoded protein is CASSRGGSDRGNTGELFF.

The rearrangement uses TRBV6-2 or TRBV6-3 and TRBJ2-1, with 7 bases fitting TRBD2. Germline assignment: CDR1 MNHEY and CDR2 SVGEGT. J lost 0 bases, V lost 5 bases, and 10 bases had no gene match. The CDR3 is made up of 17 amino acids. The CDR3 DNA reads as TGTGCCAGCAGTCGCTACTCCCGCGGGGGCTCCTACAATGAGCAGTTCTTC. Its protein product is CASSRYSRGGSYNEQFF.

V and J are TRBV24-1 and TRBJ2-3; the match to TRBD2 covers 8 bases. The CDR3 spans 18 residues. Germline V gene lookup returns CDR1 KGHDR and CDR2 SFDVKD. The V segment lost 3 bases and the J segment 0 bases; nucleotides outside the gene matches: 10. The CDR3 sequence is CATSDPPGGGRSTDTQYF. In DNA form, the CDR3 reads TGTGCCACCAGTGATCCCCCCGGCGGGGGGCGGAGCACAGATACGCAGTATTTT.

CDR3: CASSYSTGHSNQPQHF. In DNA form, the CDR3 reads TGTGCCAGCAGTTACTCGACAGGCCATAGCAATCAGCCCCAGCATTTT. The rearrangement links TRBV6-2 or TRBV6-3 to TRBJ1-5; tentative D call: TRBD1 (6 bases). CDR1 is MNHEY and CDR2 is SVGEGT in the germline V gene. This CDR3 is built from 16 residues. Trimming stripped 0 bases from V and 0 bases from J, with 9 bases between.

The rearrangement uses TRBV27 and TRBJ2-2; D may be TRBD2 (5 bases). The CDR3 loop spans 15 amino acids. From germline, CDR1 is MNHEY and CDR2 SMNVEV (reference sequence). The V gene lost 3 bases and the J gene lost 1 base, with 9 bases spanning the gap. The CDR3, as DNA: TGTGCCAGCAGTTTGAGGGCCCAGAACACCGGGGAGCTGTTTTTT. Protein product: CASSLRAQNTGELFF.

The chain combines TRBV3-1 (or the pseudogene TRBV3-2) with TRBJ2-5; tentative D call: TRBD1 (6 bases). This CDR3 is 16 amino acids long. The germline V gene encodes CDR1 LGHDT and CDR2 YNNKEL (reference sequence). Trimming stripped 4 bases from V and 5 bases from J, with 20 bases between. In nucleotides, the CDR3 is TGTGCCAGCAGCCCTCAGGGGCCGCCCGAACTGGAGACCCAGTACTTC. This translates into CASSPQGPPELETQYF.

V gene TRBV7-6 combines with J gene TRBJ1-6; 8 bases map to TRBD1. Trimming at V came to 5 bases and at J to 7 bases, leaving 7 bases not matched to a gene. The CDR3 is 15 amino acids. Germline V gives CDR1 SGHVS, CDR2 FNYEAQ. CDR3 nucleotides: TGTGCCAGCAGCCTTGGACAGGGCAGAAATTCACCCCTCCACTTT. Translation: CASSLGQGRNSPLHF.

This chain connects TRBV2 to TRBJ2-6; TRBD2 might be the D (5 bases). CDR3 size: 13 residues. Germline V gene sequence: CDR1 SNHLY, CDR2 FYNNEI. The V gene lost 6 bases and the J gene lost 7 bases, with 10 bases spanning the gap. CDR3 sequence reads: CASRARGANVLTF. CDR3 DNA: TGTGCCAGCAGAGCCCGGGGAGCCAACGTCCTGACTTTC.

In nucleotides, the CDR3 is TGCGCCAGCAGCGTAGTTCTACAACAGAAAGCGAACACTGAAGCTTTCTTT. This gives the protein CASSVVLQQKANTEAFF. The chain carries TRBV5-1 and TRBJ1-1; D is undetermined. V was cut by 4 bases and J by 1 base, with 20 bases left in between. From germline, CDR1 is SGHRS and CDR2 YFSETQ. CDR3 length: 17 amino acids.

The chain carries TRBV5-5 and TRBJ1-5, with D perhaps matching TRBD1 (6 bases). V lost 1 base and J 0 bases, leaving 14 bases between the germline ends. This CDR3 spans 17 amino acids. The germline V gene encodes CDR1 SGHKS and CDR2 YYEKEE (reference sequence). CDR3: CASSLQGLEYSNQPQHF. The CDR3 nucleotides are TGTGCCAGCAGCTTGCAGGGGCTAGAATATAGCAATCAGCCCCAGCATTTT.

The CDR3 loop is CASSDAGTSGTGELFF. CDR3 nucleotides: TGCGCCAGCAGTGATGCCGGGACTAGTGGTACCGGGGAGCTGTTTTTT. The rearrangement joins TRBV10-1 to TRBJ2-2, with 8 bases matching TRBD2. The CDR3 extends over 16 amino acids. J was trimmed by 5 bases and V by 3 bases; bases with no gene match: 8. The germline gives CDR1 WNHNN, CDR2 SYGVQD (reference sequence).

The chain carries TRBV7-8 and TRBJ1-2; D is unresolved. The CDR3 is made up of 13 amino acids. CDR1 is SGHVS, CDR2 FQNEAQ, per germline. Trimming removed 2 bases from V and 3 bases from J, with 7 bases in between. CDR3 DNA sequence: TGTGCCAGCAGCTTAATAGAGTACTATGGCTACACCTTC. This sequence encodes CASSLIEYYGYTF.

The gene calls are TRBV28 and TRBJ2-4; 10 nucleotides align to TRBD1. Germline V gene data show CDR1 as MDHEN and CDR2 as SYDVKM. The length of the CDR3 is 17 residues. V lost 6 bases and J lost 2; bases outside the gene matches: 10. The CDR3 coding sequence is TGTGCCAGCAGCTCACCGACAGGGGGCGCGCCCAAAAACATTCAGTACTTC. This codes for CASSSPTGGAPKNIQYF.

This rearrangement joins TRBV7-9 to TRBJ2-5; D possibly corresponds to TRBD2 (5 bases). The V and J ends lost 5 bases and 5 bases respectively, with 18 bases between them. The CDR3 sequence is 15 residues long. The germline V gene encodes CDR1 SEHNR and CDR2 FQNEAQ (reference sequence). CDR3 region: CASSPNLAWGETQYF. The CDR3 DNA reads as TGTGCCAGCAGCCCGAACCTAGCCTGGGGTGAGACCCAGTACTTC.

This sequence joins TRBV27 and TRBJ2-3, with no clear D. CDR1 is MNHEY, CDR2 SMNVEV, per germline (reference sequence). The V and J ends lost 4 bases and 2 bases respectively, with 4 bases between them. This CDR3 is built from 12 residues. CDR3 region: CASSSFTDTQYF. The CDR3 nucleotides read TGTGCCAGCAGTTCCTTCACAGATACGCAGTATTTT.

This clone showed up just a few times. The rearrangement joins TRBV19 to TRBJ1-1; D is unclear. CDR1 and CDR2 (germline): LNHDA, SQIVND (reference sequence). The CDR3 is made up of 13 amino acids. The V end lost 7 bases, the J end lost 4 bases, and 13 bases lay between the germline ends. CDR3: CASTPTLGTEAFF. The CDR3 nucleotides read TGTGCCAGTACCCCGACTCTCGGCACTGAAGCTTTCTTT.

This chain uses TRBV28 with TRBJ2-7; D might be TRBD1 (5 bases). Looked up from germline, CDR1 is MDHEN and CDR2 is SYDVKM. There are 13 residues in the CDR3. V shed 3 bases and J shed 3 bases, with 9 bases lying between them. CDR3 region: CASSFSTVYEQYF. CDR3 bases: TGTGCCAGCAGTTTTTCGACAGTCTACGAGCAGTACTTC.

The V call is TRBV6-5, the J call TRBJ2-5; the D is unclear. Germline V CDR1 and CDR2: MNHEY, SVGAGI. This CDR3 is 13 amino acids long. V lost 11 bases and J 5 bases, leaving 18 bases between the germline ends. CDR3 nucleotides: TGTGCCCGTGCACCCAAAACTTTGGAGACCCAGTACTTC. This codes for CARAPKTLETQYF.

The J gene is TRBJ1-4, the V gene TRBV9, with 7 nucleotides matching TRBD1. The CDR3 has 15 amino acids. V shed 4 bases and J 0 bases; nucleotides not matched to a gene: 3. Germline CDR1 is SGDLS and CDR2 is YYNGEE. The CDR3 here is CASSIGQATNEKLFF. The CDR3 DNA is TGTGCCAGCAGCATAGGACAGGCAACTAATGAAAAACTGTTTTTT.

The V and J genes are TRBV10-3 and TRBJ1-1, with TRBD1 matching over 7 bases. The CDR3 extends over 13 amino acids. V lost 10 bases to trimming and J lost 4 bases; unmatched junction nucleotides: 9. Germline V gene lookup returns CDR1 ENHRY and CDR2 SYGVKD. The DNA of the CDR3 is TGTGCCACCATGACAGGGAGTGCCACTGAAGCTTTCTTT. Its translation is CATMTGSATEAFF.

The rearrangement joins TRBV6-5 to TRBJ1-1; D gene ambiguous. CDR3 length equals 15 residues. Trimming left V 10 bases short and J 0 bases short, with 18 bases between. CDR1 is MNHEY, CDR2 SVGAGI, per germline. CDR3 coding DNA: TGTGCCACCTTAATATTAGGCGGCATGAACACTGAAGCTTTCTTT. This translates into CATLILGGMNTEAFF.